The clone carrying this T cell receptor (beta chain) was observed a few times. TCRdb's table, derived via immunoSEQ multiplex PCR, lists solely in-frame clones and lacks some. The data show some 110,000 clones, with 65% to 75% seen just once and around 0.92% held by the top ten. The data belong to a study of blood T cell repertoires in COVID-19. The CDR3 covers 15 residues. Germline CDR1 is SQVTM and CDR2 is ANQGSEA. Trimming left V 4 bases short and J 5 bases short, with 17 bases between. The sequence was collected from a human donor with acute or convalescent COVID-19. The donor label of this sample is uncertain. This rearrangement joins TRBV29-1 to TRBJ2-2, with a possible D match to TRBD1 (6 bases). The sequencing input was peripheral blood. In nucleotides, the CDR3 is TGCAGCGTTGGGGACGCAGGGGTGGGGACCGGGGAGCTGTTTTTT. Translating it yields CSVGDAGVGTGELFF.